Listed here are 30 T cell receptor beta chains from one sample, sequenced in a study of cytomegalovirus exposure and HLA in healthy donors (dated by TCRdb to about 2017). The library relied on the immunoSEQ multiplex PCR assay. For the multiplex PCR, a mixture combining 60 forward primers for TCR Vbeta segments and 13 reverse primers for TCR Jbeta segments was used. The table was pulled from immuneACCESS by TCRdb, which kept in-frame rearrangements only. Such tables lose some clones; where checked, under half of the loss comes from unresolved V genes, and the rest has no known cause. A total of around 150,000 clones appear in this sample, 80% to 90% of them only once. The ten most abundant clones make up about 7.7% of the sample. Sequencing was done on a sample of PBMCs. These receptors came from a woman aged 30 to 39 in good health and CMV-seropositive.

Comments on this clone: Mismatch with germline at one junction end may stem from a read error. Other DNA variants within this sample encode the same CDR3. The J gene is TRBJ1-3, the V gene TRBV9; 11 nucleotides match TRBD1. Germline V CDR1 and CDR2: SGDLS, YYNGEE. The CDR3 runs to 20 residues. For the CDR3, the DNA is TGTGCCAGCAGCGACCCAATCACGGCTGGGGACAGGGGGTCTGGAAACACCATATACTTT. Amino acids: CASSDPITAGDRGSGNTIYF.

The rearrangement uses TRBV19 and TRBJ2-5; a possible D gene is TRBD1 (5 bases). Trimming stripped 3 bases from V and 2 bases from J, with 10 bases between. The CDR3 totals 14 residues. CDR1 is LNHDA, CDR2 SQIVND, per germline (reference sequence). The CDR3 region is CASSMGLVQETQYF. CDR3 in DNA: TGTGCCAGTAGTATGGGGCTTGTACAAGAGACCCAGTACTTC.

The rearrangement uses TRBV13 and TRBJ2-7; 13 bases align to TRBD2. Looked up from germline, CDR1 is PRHDT and CDR2 is FYEKMQ (reference sequence). The CDR3 spans 17 residues. V lost 1 base, J lost 2 bases, and 5 bases stayed unmatched. CDR3 coding DNA: TGTGCCAGCAGCTTAGTGGGGACTAGCGGGGTAACCTACGAGCAGTACTTC. Translation: CASSLVGTSGVTYEQYF.

This sequence joins TRBV19 and TRBJ1-2; 8 bases fit TRBD1. Germline V gives CDR1 LNHDA, CDR2 SQIVND (reference sequence). V lost 6 bases, J lost 6 bases, and 12 bases stayed unmatched. This CDR3 comprises 15 residues. The CDR3 DNA is TGTGCCAGTAGCACACTTGGACAGGGCTGGAATGGCTACACCTTC. Encoded protein: CASSTLGQGWNGYTF.

The chain uses TRBV27 and TRBJ2-5; TRBD1 matches 8 bases. The CDR3 spans 15 residues. Germline V gene sequence: CDR1 MNHEY, CDR2 SMNVEV (reference sequence). The V and J ends lost 5 bases and 6 bases, in that order; junction bases with no gene match: 11. The CDR3 nucleotides are TGTGCCAGCAGTCCCGGACAGGGAGCGAGGAAGACCCAGTACTTC. Protein product: CASSPGQGARKTQYF.

The chain has TRBV10-1 and TRBJ2-3; 10 bases agree with TRBD1. From germline, CDR1 is WNHNN and CDR2 SYGVQD (reference sequence). The length of the CDR3 is 14 residues. V was pared by 6 bases and J by 0 bases, with 0 bases of the junction left unmatched. The DNA for the CDR3 is TGCGCCAGCAGGGGACAGGGGAGCACAGATACGCAGTATTTT. Its translation is CASRGQGSTDTQYF.

The V call is TRBV5-1, the J call TRBJ2-2; a weak D match, TRBD2 (6 bases). Germline loops: CDR1 SGHRS, CDR2 YFSETQ. V lost 3 bases, J lost 4 bases, and 7 bases lay in between. The CDR3 runs to 13 residues. The DNA of the CDR3 is TGCGCCAGCAGCTCCGGGAGCACCGGGGAGCTGTTTTTT. This translates into CASSSGSTGELFF.

The chain carries TRBV11-2 and TRBJ2-1, with TRBD2 identical over 9 bases. CDR3 length: 16 residues. The germline V gene encodes CDR1 SGHAT and CDR2 FQNNGV. Germline trimming cut 1 base from V and 4 bases from J; bases unmatched to any gene: 5. CDR3 region: CASSLASSGTYNEQFF. As DNA, the CDR3 is TGTGCCAGCAGCTTAGCATCTAGCGGGACTTACAATGAGCAGTTCTTC.

This clone was seen only a few times. J is TRBJ1-1 and V is TRBV6-5; D unclear. The CDR3 consists of 14 residues. Germline V gives CDR1 MNHEY, CDR2 SVGAGI. V lost 10 bases to trimming and J lost 1 base, with 16 bases between them. CDR3 coding DNA: TGTGCCATCAAATTGGGTGAGGCGAACACTGAAGCTTTCTTT. It yields the protein CAIKLGEANTEAFF.

The rearrangement uses TRBV9 and TRBJ1-6; TRBD1 matches at 7 bases. Germline V gene sequence: CDR1 SGDLS, CDR2 YYNGEE. The CDR3 is 17 amino acids. V shed 4 bases and J 9 bases; nucleotides not matched to a gene: 16. The CDR3 is CASSSNLHDRAVSPLHF. CDR3 bases: TGTGCCAGCAGCTCAAATCTCCATGACAGGGCGGTTTCACCCCTCCACTTT.

The count of this clone is one. A read error is likely, as this CDR3 ends without the conserved phenylalanine or tryptophan. The rearrangement joins TRBV6-6 to TRBJ2-7; TRBD1 agrees at 8 bases. This CDR3 has 14 residues. CDR1 is MNHNY and CDR2 is SVGAGI in the germline V gene (reference sequence). Trimming took 4 bases from V and 4 from J; bases not matched to a gene: 6. The chain's CDR3 is CASSFPGGIYEQYL. In DNA, the CDR3 is TGTGCCAGCAGTTTTCCAGGGGGCATATACGAGCAGTACCTC.

The DNA of the CDR3 is TGTGCCAGCAATGCGGGGGGACTCTATGGCTACACCTTC. This codes for CASNAGGLYGYTF. The chain links TRBV6-1 to TRBJ1-2; perhaps TRBD1 as D (5 bases). V was clipped by 7 bases and J by 4 bases, with 13 bases between them. Germline CDR1 is MNHNS and CDR2 is SASEGT. This CDR3 spans 13 amino acids.

The chain is built from TRBV10-3 and TRBJ2-1, with 15 nucleotides matching TRBD2. This CDR3 spans 16 amino acids. CDR1 ENHRY and CDR2 SYGVKD come from the germline V gene. The V and J ends lost 4 bases and 7 bases, in that order; junction bases with no gene match: 5. The CDR3 bases are TGTGCCATCAGTGGCGGACTAGCGGGGGGGACTAATGAGCAGTTCTTC. Encoded protein: CAISGGLAGGTNEQFF.

This chain joins TRBV28 and TRBJ2-1, with 13 bases fitting TRBD2. The CDR3 covers 17 residues. Germline V gene sequence: CDR1 MDHEN, CDR2 SYDVKM. With V trimmed by 4 bases and J by 7 bases, 10 bases remained unmatched. The CDR3 DNA sequence: TGTGCCAGCAGTTGGTTCTCCGGACTAGCGGGGGAGAATGAGCAGTTCTTC. Encoded protein: CASSWFSGLAGENEQFF.

The J gene is TRBJ1-1, the V gene TRBV5-1; no definite D call. This CDR3 region has 16 residues. Germline CDR1 SGHRS, CDR2 YFSETQ. V was trimmed by 0 bases and J by 0 bases, leaving 12 bases between them. The CDR3 region has the DNA TGCGCCAGCAGCTTGGAACCCACAGATATGAACACTGAAGCTTTCTTT. Protein: CASSLEPTDMNTEAFF.

Notes on this clone: At one end the junction does not follow the germline gene, possibly because of a read error. V and J are TRBV4-3 and TRBJ2-2; no clear D. Looked up from germline, CDR1 is LGHNA and CDR2 is YSLEER. The CDR3 runs to 14 residues. CDR3 sequence reads: CARSQDINTGELFF. In DNA, the CDR3 is TGCGCCCGCAGCCAAGATATCAACACCGGGGAGCTGTTTTTT.

The chain employs TRBV7-6 and TRBJ2-1; perhaps TRBD2 as D (6 bases). This CDR3 is built from 13 residues. V lost 1 base, J lost 12 bases, and 13 bases lay in between. Germline V gene lookup returns CDR1 SGHVS and CDR2 FNYEAQ. CDR3 DNA sequence: TGTGCCAGCAGCTTAGGTCTGGGGGGATGGCAGTTCTTC. Its translation is CASSLGLGGWQFF. The complete variable domain, with remaining parts taken from reference TRBV7-6 and TRBJ2-1, reads GAGVSQSPRYKVTKRGQDVALRCDPISGHVSLYWYRQALGQGPEFLTYFNYEAQQDKSGLPNDRFSAERPEGSISTLTIQRTEQRDSAMYRCASSLGLGGWQFFGPGTRLTVL.

The chain joins TRBV4-3 to TRBJ2-1; 8 bases line up with TRBD2. The V segment lost 1 base and the J segment 2 bases; nucleotides outside the gene matches: 1. The CDR3 is 15 residues long. CDR1 and CDR2 (germline): LGHNA, YSLEER. The CDR3 DNA sequence: TGCGCCAGCAGCCAAGCCGGGGGGGCCTACAATGAGCAGTTCTTC. Encoded protein: CASSQAGGAYNEQFF.

The chain combines TRBV5-5 with TRBJ1-2; D may be TRBD1 (5 bases). Germline CDR1 reads SGHKS; CDR2 reads YYEKEE (reference sequence). Between the trimmed V and J ends, which lost 2 bases and 2 bases, there was a span of 13 bases. The CDR3 extends over 15 amino acids. CDR3 sequence: CASSLAGHWNYGYTF. CDR3 coding DNA: TGTGCCAGCAGCTTAGCTGGACACTGGAACTATGGCTACACCTTC.

This sequence joins TRBV4-1 and TRBJ1-1; D is possibly TRBD1 (6 bases). Germline assignment: CDR1 MGHRA and CDR2 YSYEKL. There are 16 residues in the CDR3. V lost 0 bases, J lost 4 bases, and 15 bases lay in between. The DNA of the CDR3 is TGCGCCAGCAGCCAAGACCAGGGGCGCGGTACCACTGAAGCTTTCTTT. Residues: CASSQDQGRGTTEAFF.

The V call is TRBV10-3, the J call TRBJ1-4; TRBD1 might be the D (5 bases). Germline V gene sequence: CDR1 ENHRY, CDR2 SYGVKD. V gave up 4 bases and J gave up 8 bases, with 17 bases separating them. The CDR3 consists of 15 residues. The CDR3 loop is CAISASWGGGEKLFF. The CDR3 DNA reads as TGTGCCATCAGTGCGAGTTGGGGGGGTGGGGAAAAACTGTTTTTT.

The chain couples TRBV11-2 to TRBJ1-2; no reliable D call. V lost 0 bases to trimming and J lost 4 bases, with 6 bases between them. CDR3 length: 13 residues. The germline V gene has CDR1 SGHAT and CDR2 FQNNGV. CDR3 loop: CASSLDGGYGYTF. The CDR3 DNA reads TGTGCCAGCAGCTTAGATGGCGGCTATGGCTACACCTTC. The full variable domain, in which reference TRBV11-2 and TRBJ1-2 provide the parts outside the CDR3, is EAGVAQSPRYKIIEKRQSVAFWCNPISGHATLYWYQQILGQGPKLLIQFQNNGVVDDSQLPKDRFSAERLKGVDSTLKIQPAKLEDSAVYLCASSLDGGYGYTFGSGTRLTVV.

In its sample, this clone was seen a few times. The chain is built from TRBV4-2 and TRBJ2-7, with TRBD1 matching over 10 bases. In germline, CDR1 is LGHNA, CDR2 YNFKEQ. The V and J ends lost 0 bases and 6 bases, in that order; junction bases with no gene match: 8. The CDR3 loop spans 16 amino acids. This CDR3 is CASSQETGGLQVEQYF. CDR3 sequence (DNA): TGTGCCAGCAGCCAAGAGACAGGGGGCCTCCAGGTCGAGCAGTACTTC.

The sample holds a few counts of this clone. This chain links TRBV5-1 with TRBJ1-2, with D perhaps matching TRBD1 (5 bases). Trimming took 4 bases from V and 1 from J, leaving 14 bases between them. From germline, CDR1 is SGHRS and CDR2 YFSETQ. The CDR3 runs 15 residues. The CDR3 coding sequence is TGCGCCAGCAGCCTTCAGGGTCCCCTTAACTATGGCTACACCTTC. Its protein is CASSLQGPLNYGYTF.

The gene calls are TRBV29-1 and TRBJ2-6; the match to TRBD1 covers 12 bases. Trimming removed 5 bases from V and 3 bases from J; junction bases left unmatched: 2. The CDR3 totals 15 residues. Looked up from germline, CDR1 is SQVTM and CDR2 is ANQGSEA. The CDR3 DNA is TGCAGCGTTCGGGACAGGGGGCGTGGGGCCAACGTCCTGACTTTC. Translated, it gives CSVRDRGRGANVLTF.

This clone was found once. The DNA for the CDR3 is TGTGCCAGCAGTAACAGGGGGAATAATTCACCCCTCCACTTT. This sequence encodes CASSNRGNNSPLHF. This chain joins TRBV2 and TRBJ1-6; 8 bases are shared with TRBD1. The V segment lost 5 bases and the J segment 5 bases; nucleotides outside the gene matches: 2. The CDR3 contains 14 residues. The germline V gene encodes CDR1 SNHLY and CDR2 FYNNEI.

This clone has only one observation. J is TRBJ2-2 and V is TRBV15; TRBD2 is a possible D gene (6 bases). The CDR3 totals 17 residues. V dropped 1 base and J dropped 5 bases, with 17 bases sitting between them. Germline V gene data show CDR1 as LNHNV and CDR2 as YYDKDF (reference sequence). CDR3 in amino acids: CATSRARGTGRTGELFF. The CDR3 nucleotides read TGTGCCACCAGCAGAGCCCGCGGGACGGGTAGAACCGGGGAGCTGTTTTTT.

DNA of the CDR3: TGTGCCAGCAGCGCGGACAGATCAGCGCAGTACTTC. The encoded protein is CASSADRSAQYF. The J gene is TRBJ2-7, the V gene TRBV9; TRBD1 might be the D (6 bases). This CDR3 is 12 amino acids long. V was pared by 3 bases and J by 9 bases, with 13 bases between. From germline, CDR1 is SGDLS and CDR2 YYNGEE.

The table lists this clone with a count of one. The rearrangement uses TRBV19 and TRBJ1-5, with TRBD1 matching over 12 bases. In germline, CDR1 is LNHDA, CDR2 SQIVND (reference sequence). Losses at the gene ends were 7 bases for V and 6 bases for J; bases not matched to a gene: 13. The CDR3 is 17 residues long. The CDR3 DNA reads TGTGCCAGTACTCACTTTACCGGGACAGGGGGCCGTCAGCCCCAGCATTTT. Translating gives CASTHFTGTGGRQPQHF. Full variable domain (outside the CDR3, taken from reference TRBV19 and TRBJ1-5): DGGITQSPKYLFRKEGQNVTLSCEQNLNHDAMYWYRQDPGQGLRLIYYSQIVNDFQKGDIAEGYSVSREKKESFPLTVTSAQKNPTAFYLCASTHFTGTGGRQPQHFGDGTRLSIL.

This rearrangement joins TRBV27 to TRBJ1-5; the D gene is possibly TRBD1 (5 bases). The V and J ends lost 5 bases and 5 bases respectively, with 13 bases between them. The CDR3 is 14 amino acids. Per germline, CDR1 MNHEY and CDR2 SMNVEV (reference sequence). CDR3 DNA sequence: TGTGCCAGCAGTGCAGGAACAGGCTATCAGCCCCAGCATTTT. Its translation: CASSAGTGYQPQHF.